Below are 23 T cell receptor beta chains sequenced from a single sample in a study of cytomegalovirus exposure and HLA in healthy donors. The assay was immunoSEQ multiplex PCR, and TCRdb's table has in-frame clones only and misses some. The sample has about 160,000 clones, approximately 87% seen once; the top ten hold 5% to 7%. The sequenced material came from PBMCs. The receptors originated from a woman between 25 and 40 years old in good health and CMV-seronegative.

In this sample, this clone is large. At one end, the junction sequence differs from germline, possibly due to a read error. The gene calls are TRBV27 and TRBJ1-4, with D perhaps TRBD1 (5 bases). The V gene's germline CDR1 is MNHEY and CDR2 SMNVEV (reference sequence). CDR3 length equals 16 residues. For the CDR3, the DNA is TGTGCCAGCAGCAATTTCGCCAGGACAACAAATGAAAAACTGTTTTTT. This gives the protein CASSNFARTTNEKLFF.

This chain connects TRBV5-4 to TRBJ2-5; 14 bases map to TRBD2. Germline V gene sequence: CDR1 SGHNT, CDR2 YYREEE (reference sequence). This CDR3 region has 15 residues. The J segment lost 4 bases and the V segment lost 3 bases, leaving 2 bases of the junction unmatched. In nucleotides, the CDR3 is TGTGCCAGCAGCTCCGGACTAGCGGGAGGAGAGACCCAGTACTTC. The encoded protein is CASSSGLAGGETQYF.

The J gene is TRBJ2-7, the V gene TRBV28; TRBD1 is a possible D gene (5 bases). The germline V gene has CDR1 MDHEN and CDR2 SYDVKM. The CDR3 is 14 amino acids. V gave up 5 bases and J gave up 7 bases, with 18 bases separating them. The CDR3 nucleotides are TGTGCCAGCAGTGAAGGGGTTTTCAAATGGGAGCAGTACTTC. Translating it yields CASSEGVFKWEQYF.

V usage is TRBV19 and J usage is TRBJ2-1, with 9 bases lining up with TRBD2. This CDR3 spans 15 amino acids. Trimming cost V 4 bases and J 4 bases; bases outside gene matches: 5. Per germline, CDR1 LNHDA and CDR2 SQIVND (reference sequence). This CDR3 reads CASSNGAGGYNEQFF. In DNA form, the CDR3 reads TGTGCCAGTAGTAACGGAGCGGGAGGATACAATGAGCAGTTCTTC.

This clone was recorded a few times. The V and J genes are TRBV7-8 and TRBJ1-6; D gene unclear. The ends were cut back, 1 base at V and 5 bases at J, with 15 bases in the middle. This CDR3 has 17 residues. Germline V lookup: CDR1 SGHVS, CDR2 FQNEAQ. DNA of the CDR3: TGTGCCAGCAGCTTAGGGCCCAGGAGGCAGAATAATTCACCCCTCCACTTT. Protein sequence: CASSLGPRRQNNSPLHF.

The CDR3 is CASSPGGSPLHF. The DNA for the CDR3 is TGTGCCAGCTCCCCCGGAGGTTCACCCCTCCACTTT. This chain connects TRBV18 to TRBJ1-6; D gene unclear. V lost 6 bases to trimming and J lost 9 bases, with 9 bases between them. Germline-derived CDR1 and CDR2 are KGHSH and LQKENI. CDR3 length: 12 residues.

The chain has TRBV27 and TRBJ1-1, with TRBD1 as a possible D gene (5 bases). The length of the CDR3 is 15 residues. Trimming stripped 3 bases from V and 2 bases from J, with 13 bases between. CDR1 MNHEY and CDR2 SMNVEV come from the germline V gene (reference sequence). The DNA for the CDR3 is TGTGCCAGCAGTTTTAATGCAGGGCTAAACACTGAAGCTTTCTTT. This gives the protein CASSFNAGLNTEAFF.

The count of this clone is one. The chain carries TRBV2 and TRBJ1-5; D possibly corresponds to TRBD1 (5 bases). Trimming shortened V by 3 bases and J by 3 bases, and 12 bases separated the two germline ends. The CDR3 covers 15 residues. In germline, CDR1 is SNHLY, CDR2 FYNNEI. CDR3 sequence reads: CASSEGGGNNQPQHF. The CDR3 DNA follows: TGTGCCAGCAGTGAGGGCGGGGGGAACAATCAGCCCCAGCATTTT.

CDR3 sequence (DNA): TGTGCCAGCAGTTTTTCAGGGGCGGTTCAGCCCCAGCATTTT. The encoded protein is CASSFSGAVQPQHF. This rearrangement joins TRBV27 to TRBJ1-5; D may be TRBD1 (6 bases). This CDR3 is built from 14 residues. CDR1 and CDR2 from the germline V gene are MNHEY and SMNVEV (reference sequence). V was trimmed by 3 bases and J by 6 bases, leaving 12 bases between them.

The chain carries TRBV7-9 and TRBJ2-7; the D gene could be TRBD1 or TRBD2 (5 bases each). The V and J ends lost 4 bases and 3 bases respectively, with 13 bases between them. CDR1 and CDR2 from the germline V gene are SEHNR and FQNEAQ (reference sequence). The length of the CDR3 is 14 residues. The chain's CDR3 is CASSSGTGFYEQYF. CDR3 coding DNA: TGTGCCAGCAGCTCCGGGACGGGCTTCTACGAGCAGTACTTC.

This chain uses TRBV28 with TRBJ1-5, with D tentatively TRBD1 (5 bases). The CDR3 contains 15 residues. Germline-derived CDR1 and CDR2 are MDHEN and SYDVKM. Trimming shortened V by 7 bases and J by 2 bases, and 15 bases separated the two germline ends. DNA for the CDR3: TGTGCCAGCAACCGTCAGGCGGGGGGCAATCAGCCCCAGCATTTT. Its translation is CASNRQAGGNQPQHF.

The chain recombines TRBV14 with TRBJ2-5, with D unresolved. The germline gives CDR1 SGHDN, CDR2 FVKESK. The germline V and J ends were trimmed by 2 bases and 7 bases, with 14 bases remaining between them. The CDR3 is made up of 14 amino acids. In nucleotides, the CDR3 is TGTGCCAGCAGCCAAATATCCCGGTCGTGGACCCAGTACTTC. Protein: CASSQISRSWTQYF.

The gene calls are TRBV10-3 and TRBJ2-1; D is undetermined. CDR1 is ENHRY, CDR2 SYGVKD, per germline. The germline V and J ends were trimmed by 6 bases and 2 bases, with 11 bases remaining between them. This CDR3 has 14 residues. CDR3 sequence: CAIRGPGPYNEQFF. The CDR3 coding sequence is TGTGCCATCAGGGGTCCAGGCCCCTACAATGAGCAGTTCTTC.

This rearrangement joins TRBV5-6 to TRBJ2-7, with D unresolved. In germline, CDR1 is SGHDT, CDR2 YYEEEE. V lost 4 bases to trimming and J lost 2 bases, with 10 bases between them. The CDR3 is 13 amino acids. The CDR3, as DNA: TGTGCCAGCAGCCCACGGACGGCCTACGAGCAGTACTTC. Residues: CASSPRTAYEQYF.

The CDR3 loop reads CASSQYPGYTYEQYF. CDR3 coding DNA: TGTGCCAGCAGCCAATACCCCGGGTATACCTACGAGCAGTACTTC. The chain is built from TRBV14 and TRBJ2-7, with D unresolved. Germline values: CDR1 SGHDN, CDR2 FVKESK. The CDR3 spans 15 residues. Trimming removed 2 bases at V and 2 bases at J, with 13 bases between. Drawing the rest from reference TRBV14 and TRBJ2-7, the complete variable domain is EAGVTQFPSHSVIEKGQTVTLRCDPISGHDNLYWYRRVMGKEIKFLLHFVKESKQDESGMPNNRFLAERTGGTYSTLKVQPAELEDSGVYFCASSQYPGYTYEQYFGPGTRLTVT.

CDR3 residues: CASAQTINTEAFF. CDR3 DNA: TGTGCCAGCGCACAGACTATAAACACTGAAGCTTTCTTT. The chain uses TRBV27 and TRBJ1-1, with no clear D. The germline V gene encodes CDR1 MNHEY and CDR2 SMNVEV (reference sequence). V lost 8 bases and J 2 bases, leaving 12 bases between the germline ends. The CDR3 covers 13 residues.

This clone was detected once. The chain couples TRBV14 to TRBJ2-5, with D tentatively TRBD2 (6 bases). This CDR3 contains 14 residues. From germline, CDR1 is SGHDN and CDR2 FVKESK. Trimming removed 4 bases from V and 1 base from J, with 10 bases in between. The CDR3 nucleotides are TGTGCCAGCAGCCCGCGGGACTTCCAAGAGACCCAGTACTTC. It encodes CASSPRDFQETQYF.

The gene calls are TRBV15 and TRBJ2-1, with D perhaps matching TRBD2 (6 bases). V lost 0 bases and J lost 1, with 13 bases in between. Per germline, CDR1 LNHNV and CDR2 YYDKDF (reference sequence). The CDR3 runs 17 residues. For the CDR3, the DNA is TGTGCCACCAGCAGAGAGGCCTTAGCGGAGTCCTACAATGAGCAGTTCTTC. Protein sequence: CATSREALAESYNEQFF.

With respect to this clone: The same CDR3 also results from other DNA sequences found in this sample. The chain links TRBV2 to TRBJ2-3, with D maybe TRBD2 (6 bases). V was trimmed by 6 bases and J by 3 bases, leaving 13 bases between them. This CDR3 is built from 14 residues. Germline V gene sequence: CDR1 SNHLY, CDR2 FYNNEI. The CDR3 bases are TGTGCCAGCAGAGCCTCCGGGAGAACAGATACGCAGTATTTT. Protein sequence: CASRASGRTDTQYF.

CDR3 sequence reads: CATSRARTGFYEQYF. In DNA, the CDR3 is TGTGCCACCAGCAGAGCCAGGACTGGATTCTACGAGCAGTACTTC. The chain recombines TRBV15 with TRBJ2-7; D possibly corresponds to TRBD2 (5 bases). Germline V gene data show CDR1 as LNHNV and CDR2 as YYDKDF (reference sequence). V lost 1 base, J lost 3 bases, and 13 bases lay in between. The CDR3 consists of 15 residues.

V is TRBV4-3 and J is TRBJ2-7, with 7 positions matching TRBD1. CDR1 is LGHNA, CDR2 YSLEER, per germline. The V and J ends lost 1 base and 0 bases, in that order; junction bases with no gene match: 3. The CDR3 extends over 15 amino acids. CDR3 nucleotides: TGCGCCAGCAGCCAAGGATACAGGGGCTCCTACGAGCAGTACTTC. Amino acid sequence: CASSQGYRGSYEQYF.

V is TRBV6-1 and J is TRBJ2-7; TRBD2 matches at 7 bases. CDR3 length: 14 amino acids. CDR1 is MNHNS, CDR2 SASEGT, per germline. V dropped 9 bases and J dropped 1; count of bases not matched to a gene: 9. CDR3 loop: CASSSGDRSYEQYF. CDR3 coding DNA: TGTGCCAGTTCCAGCGGGGACCGGTCCTACGAGCAGTACTTC.

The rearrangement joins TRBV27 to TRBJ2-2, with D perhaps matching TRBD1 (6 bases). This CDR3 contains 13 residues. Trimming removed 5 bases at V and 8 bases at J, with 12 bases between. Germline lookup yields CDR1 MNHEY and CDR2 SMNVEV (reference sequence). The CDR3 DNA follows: TGTGCCAGCAGTATACAGGGAAAAGGGGAGCTGTTTTTT. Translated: CASSIQGKGELFF.